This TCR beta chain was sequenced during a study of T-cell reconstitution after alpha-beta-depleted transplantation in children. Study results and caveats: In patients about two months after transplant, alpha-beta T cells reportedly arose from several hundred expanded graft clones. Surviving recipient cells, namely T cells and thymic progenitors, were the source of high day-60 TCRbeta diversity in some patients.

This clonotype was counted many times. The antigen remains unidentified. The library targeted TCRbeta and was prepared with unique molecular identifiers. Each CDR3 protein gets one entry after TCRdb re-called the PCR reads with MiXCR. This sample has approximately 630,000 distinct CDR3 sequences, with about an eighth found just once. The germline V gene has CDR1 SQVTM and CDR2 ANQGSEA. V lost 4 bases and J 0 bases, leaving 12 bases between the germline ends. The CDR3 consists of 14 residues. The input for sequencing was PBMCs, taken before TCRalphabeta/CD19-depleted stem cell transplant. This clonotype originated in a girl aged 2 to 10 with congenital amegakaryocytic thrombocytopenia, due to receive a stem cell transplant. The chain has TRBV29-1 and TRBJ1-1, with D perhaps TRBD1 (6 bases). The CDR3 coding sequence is TGCAGCGTTGCGAGGGGGGGGATGAACACTGAAGCTTTCTTT. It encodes CSVARGGMNTEAFF. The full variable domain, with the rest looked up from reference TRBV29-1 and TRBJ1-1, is SAVISQKPSRDICQRGTSLTIQCQVDSQVTMMFWYRQQPGQSLTLIATANQGSEATYESGFVIDKFPISRPNLTFSTLTVSNMSPEDSSIYLCSVARGGMNTEAFFGQGTRLTVV.